This TCR beta chain was sequenced in a study of blood T cell repertoires in COVID-19. Study background: Samples came from the United States, Italy and Spain, spanning acute and convalescent COVID-19.

Cohorts were assigned according to the clinical history that participants reported. Either two negative PCRs, clearance, or symptom resolution qualified Cohort 3 donors as recovered. Only one count was recorded for this clone. In the study's own analysis: Amplification of reference gene primers provided the estimated nucleated cell counts. Generated by immunoSEQ multiplex PCR, the TCRdb table keeps only in-frame clones and is missing some. The V and J calls and clone size were taken over from that table, and D and trimming were inferred from the DNA. Here the sample spans over 200,000 clones, 65% to 90% being singletons. This CDR3 contains 16 residues. Germline lookup yields CDR1 PRHDT and CDR2 FYEKMQ (reference sequence). J lost 1 base, V lost 5 bases, and 5 bases had no gene match.

The sequence was collected from a man younger than 30 who had recovered from COVID-19. The chain recombines TRBV13 with TRBJ2-3; 11 bases fit TRBD2. Input material: PBMCs or T cells enriched from blood (not recorded which). CDR3 amino acids: CASSPAGLAGTDTQYF. As DNA, the CDR3 is TGTGCCAGCAGCCCCGCGGGACTAGCGGGCACAGATACGCAGTATTTT.